These T cell receptor beta chains were read from a single sample in a study of blood T cells in healthy people across ages. Using its own MiXCR run on the 5' RACE reads, TCRdb lists one record per CDR3 protein. The repertoire includes about 1.8 million distinct CDR3 sequences, around 50% of them detected once, and less than 2.5% sits in the top ten. The sequencing sample was made of blood. The receptors were gathered from a woman aged 35 to 49 in good health. Both conserved end residues are part of each CDR3. The order of the fields is D gene, clone size, J gene, V gene, CDR3 DNA, CDR3 protein. D genes are given only for firm matches. A clone size is listed for some rows: how often the clone was seen (once, few, many), or a class if it is expanded.

TRBD2 once TRBJ2-3 TRBV6-2/TRBV6-3 TGTGCCAGCTATGGTCTGCGCGGGGGTGGCACAGATACGCAGTATTTT CASYGLRGGGTDTQYF
TRBD1 . TRBJ1-2 TRBV4-3 TGCGCCAGCAGCCAAGAGGCGGACAGGGGCCTCTATGGCTACACCTTC CASSQEADRGLYGYTF
TRBD1 . TRBJ1-1 TRBV2 TGTGCCAGCGGAGGACAGGGGACGAAGAACACTGAAGCTTTCTTT CASGGQGTKNTEAFF
TRBD1 . TRBJ1-5 TRBV6-5 TGTGCCAGCAGTTCTCACCGGACAGGGTTCGATCAGCCCCAGCATTTT CASSSHRTGFDQPQHF
TRBD2 . TRBJ2-3 TRBV7-6 TGTGCCAGCAGCCAAACTAGCGGTTCTAGCGCAGATACGCAGTATTTT CASSQTSGSSADTQYF
TRBD2 . TRBJ2-1 TRBV20-1 TGCAGTGCTAGCTGGCTAGCGGCCAATGAGCAGTTCTTC CSASWLAANEQFF
. . TRBJ2-7 TRBV6-4 TGTGCCAGCAGTGACAATGGATTTAATGAGCAGTACTTC CASSDNGFNEQYF
. . TRBJ2-1 TRBV6-1 TGTGCCAGCAGTGAACTAGAGAGCTCCTACAATGAGCAGTTCTTC CASSELESSYNEQFF
. . TRBJ1-5 TRBV20-1 TGCAGTGCTAGAGTCCCACCGATTGAAGGAATAATGGGCAATCAGCCCCAGCATTTT CSARVPPIEGIMGNQPQHF
TRBD2 . TRBJ2-3 TRBV6-6 TGTGCCAGCAGTTACGCCCCGCGAGCGGGGGACACAGATACGCAGTATTTT CASSYAPRAGDTDTQYF
. few TRBJ2-5 TRBV10-3 TGTGCCATCAGTGCGACCCGGGACTTCCAGTACTTC CAISATRDFQYF
. few TRBJ2-5 TRBV20-1 TGCAGTGCTACCTCATCCCGACAGGACCAAGAGACCCAGTACTTC CSATSSRQDQETQYF
. . TRBJ2-1 TRBV5-1 TGCGCCAGCAGCTTGGGCGCCGGGACTCCGTTTGAGCAGTTCTTC CASSLGAGTPFEQFF
TRBD2 . TRBJ2-5 TRBV24-1 TGTGCCACCAGTGATCGGACTAGCCCCCAAGAGACCCAGTACTTC CATSDRTSPQETQYF
. . TRBJ2-6 TRBV6-1 TGTGCCAGCAACTACAGGGCAGGCTCTGGGGCCAACGTCCTGACTTTC CASNYRAGSGANVLTF
. . TRBJ2-5 TRBV7-9 TGTGCCAGCAGCTTTAGTCAACTCCGGGACAACCAAGAGACCCAGTACTTC CASSFSQLRDNQETQYF
TRBD1 . TRBJ1-5 TRBV28 TGTGCCGGCAGTCGTCTAATAGGGACAGCCCGCAATCAGCCCCAGCATTTT CAGSRLIGTARNQPQHF
TRBD1 . TRBJ1-5 TRBV27 TGTGCCAGCAACCTCCCGCGGACAGGGGGCTTTGGCAATCAGCCCCAGCATTTT CASNLPRTGGFGNQPQHF
. . TRBJ1-2 TRBV28 TGTGCCAGCGGGGAGTGGGACCCAGACTATGGCTACACCTTC CASGEWDPDYGYTF
. few TRBJ2-3 TRBV13 TGTGCCAGCAGCGCCCCGGGGGCAGGTGCAGATACGCAGTATTTT CASSAPGAGADTQYF
TRBD2 . TRBJ2-3 TRBV20-1 TGCAGTGCTAGAATGGGAGCGGGGCAGCAGTATTTT CSARMGAGQQYF
. once TRBJ2-1 TRBV6-1 TGTGCCAGCAGCCGTCTGGCCGGGACCTTCGACTCCTACAATGAGCAGTTCTTC CASSRLAGTFDSYNEQFF
. . TRBJ2-3 TRBV27 TGTGCCAGCAGTCCCCGAACTGCGAGGGAAGATACGCAGTATTTT CASSPRTAREDTQYF
. many TRBJ2-5 TRBV14 TGTGCCAGCAGCCAAGTAAGCGGTTACCAAGAGACCCAGTACTTC CASSQVSGYQETQYF
. . TRBJ2-5 TRBV7-9 TGTGCCAGCAGACGAAGAAGGTGGTTTGTCCGGTACCAAGAGACCCAGTACTTC CASRRRRWFVRYQETQYF
. . TRBJ2-1 TRBV7-6 TGTGCCAGCAGCTTAGACTGGGATGGGGCAAGTAACAATGAGCAGTTCTTC CASSLDWDGASNNEQFF
TRBD1 . TRBJ1-1 TRBV7-2 TGTGCCAGCAGCTTATTCCGGACAGGGATGAACACTGAAGCTTTCTTT CASSLFRTGMNTEAFF
. few TRBJ2-2 TRBV11-2 TGTGCCAGCAGCTTAGCAGGGTTGGGGGAGCTGTTTTTT CASSLAGLGELFF
TRBD2 . TRBJ2-5 TRBV7-2 TGTGCCAGCAGCTTAAATCAGGGACTAGCGGGGCGAGAGACCCAGTACTTC CASSLNQGLAGRETQYF
. . TRBJ2-5 TRBV6-2/TRBV6-3 TGTGCCAGCAGTTACTCGAGCGGGTCTATAGGGACCCAGTACTTC CASSYSSGSIGTQYF
. . TRBJ1-2 TRBV28 TGTGCCAGCAGGGTGGATAGCCTTGAACCCTATGGCTACACCTTC CASRVDSLEPYGYTF
. . TRBJ1-5 TRBV7-2 TGTGCCAGCAGCTTGTGGGAAGGGGCACGCAATCAGCCCCAGCATTTT CASSLWEGARNQPQHF
. . TRBJ1-6 TRBV6-4 TGTGCCAGCAGTGACTCAGAGGAACTTAATTCACCCCTCCACTTT CASSDSEELNSPLHF
TRBD1 . TRBJ1-1 TRBV6-6 TGTGCCAGCGAGGCACCGGGACAGACGAACACTGAAGCTTTCTTT CASEAPGQTNTEAFF
. . TRBJ2-5 TRBV24-1 TGTGCCACCAGTGACGCTCCTTTGGGGGGAGAGACCCAGTACTTC CATSDAPLGGETQYF